Listed here is a single T cell receptor (beta chain). No antigen is known for it. Exclusion of patients followed from uncontrolled infection, other autoimmune disease, pregnancy or lactation. The sample comes from a study of T cells in Graves' hyperthyroidism and ophthalmopathy. Overall study: At initial diagnosis, before any treatment had begun, peripheral blood was obtained. General observations from the study: Expanded thyroid clonotypes (above 0.001) were mostly also found in blood. Ophthalmopathy cases were set apart from stable hyperthyroidism by a 13 V-J model.

RNA transcripts were the template for amplifying TCR beta CDR3 regions. The HTBI primer set served for first-round RT-PCR of the TCR CDR3. TCRdb reprocessed the multiplex PCR reads with MiXCR, giving one entry per CDR3 protein. In the table there are 400,000 or so distinct CDR3 sequences, over 12% of which are singletons. The sequencing input was blood. The TCR comes from a man in his forties or fifties with Graves' ophthalmopathy.

Here the CDR3 DNA reads TGCAGCGTTAGGACAGGGGGAGAGACCCAGTACTTC. It yields the protein CSVRTGGETQYF. V is TRBV29-1 and J is TRBJ2-5; 10 positions agree with TRBD1. The CDR3 is 12 amino acids. Germline V gene sequence: CDR1 SQVTM, CDR2 ANQGSEA. V lost 5 bases and J lost 4; bases outside the gene matches: 1. Using reference TRBV29-1 and TRBJ2-5 for the parts outside the CDR3, the full variable domain is SAVISQKPSRDICQRGTSLTIQCQVDSQVTMMFWYRQQPGQSLTLIATANQGSEATYESGFVIDKFPISRPNLTFSTLTVSNMSPEDSSIYLCSVRTGGETQYFGPGTRLLVL.